This TCR beta chain is drawn from a study of T cell clonotyping in hematopoietic cell transplantation. The V gene's germline CDR1 is LNHDA and CDR2 SQIVND (reference sequence). Germline trimming cut 3 bases from V and 5 bases from J; bases unmatched to any gene: 3. CDR3 size: 14 residues. A note on this clone: Its antigen is still unknown.

Measured with immunoSEQ multiplex PCR; TCRdb has only the in-frame clones, and not every one. In the table there are tens of thousands of clones, about 85% of which are singletons. Time point: recipient sample about 28 days before transplant, after cytoreduction. Study-level findings and limits: Pathologically expanded recipient clonotypes increased progressively from day 30 to day 180 as diversity fell.

This receptor was taken from a man aged 60-69 years with acute myeloid leukemia. Some clones in this sample may be carry-over from other donors' samples. The chain recombines TRBV19 with TRBJ2-2; 7 bases map to TRBD1. Sequenced here: peripheral blood mononuclear cells, sampled before stem cell transplant. Here the CDR3 DNA reads TGTGCCAGTAGTATCCACAGGGGTACCGGGGAGCTGTTTTTT. It codes for CASSIHRGTGELFF. The whole variable domain, remainder taken from reference TRBV19 and TRBJ2-2, is DGGITQSPKYLFRKEGQNVTLSCEQNLNHDAMYWYRQDPGQGLRLIYYSQIVNDFQKGDIAEGYSVSREKKESFPLTVTSAQKNPTAFYLCASSIHRGTGELFFGEGSRLTVL.